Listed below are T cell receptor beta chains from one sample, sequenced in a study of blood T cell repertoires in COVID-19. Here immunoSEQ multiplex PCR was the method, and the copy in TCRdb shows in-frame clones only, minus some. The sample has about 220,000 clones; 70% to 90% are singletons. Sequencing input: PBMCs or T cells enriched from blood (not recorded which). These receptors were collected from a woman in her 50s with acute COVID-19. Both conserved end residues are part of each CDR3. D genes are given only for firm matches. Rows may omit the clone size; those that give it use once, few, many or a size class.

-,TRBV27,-,CASSFLAGSSYEQYF
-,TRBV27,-,CASSLRGIVDTQYF
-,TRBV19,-,CATIRGWGDTEAFF
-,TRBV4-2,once,CASSQDHSRSFNQPQHF
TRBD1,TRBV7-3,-,CASSGTGGPNEQFF
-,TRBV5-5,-,CASSVYPSAARGETQYF
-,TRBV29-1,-,CSVAREEKGYTF
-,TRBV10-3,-,CAISESGTTTYGYTF
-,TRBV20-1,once,CSASPTDTQYF
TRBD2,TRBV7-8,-,CASRTRTSGRDNEQFF
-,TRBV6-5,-,CASSYSRYLDIYGYTF
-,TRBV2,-,CASSERTHEQYF
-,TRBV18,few,CASSETGELFF
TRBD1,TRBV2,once,CASSSAQGPHFGELFF
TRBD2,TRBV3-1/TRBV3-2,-,CASSQDISGSRNEQFF
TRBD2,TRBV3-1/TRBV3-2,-,CASSQLAGGTDTQYF
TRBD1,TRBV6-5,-,CASTGQGFEQFF
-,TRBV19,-,CASSIVSRTEAFF
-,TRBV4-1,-,CASSQDAGLLKMNTEAFF
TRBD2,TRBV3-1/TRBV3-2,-,CASTGWSSGRAGGTGELFF
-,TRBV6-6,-,CASSYSDNAYEQYF
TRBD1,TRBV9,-,CASSVDRGGNTIYF
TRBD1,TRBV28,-,CASSLGLAGGLYGYTF
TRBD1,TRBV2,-,CASTRDRVEQYF
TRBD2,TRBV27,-,CASSSGLAGPTRSNEQFF
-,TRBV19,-,CASSIDGGRGVSQETQYF
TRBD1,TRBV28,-,CASIPTGANQPQHF
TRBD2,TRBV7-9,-,CASSPPSGSYEQYF
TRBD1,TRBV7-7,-,CASSLGQGPAYEQYF
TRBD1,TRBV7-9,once,CASTLGGQPTDTQYF
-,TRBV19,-,CASSPQGNEQYF
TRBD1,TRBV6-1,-,CASSEAYGQGEIQPQHF
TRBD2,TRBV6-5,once,CASSYSASGSSDTQYF
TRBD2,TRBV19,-,CASSPLASGRTEQFF
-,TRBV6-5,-,CASNPGGHSYEQYF
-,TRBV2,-,CASLGQGVQPQHF
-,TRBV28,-,CASSFHGRNTEAFF